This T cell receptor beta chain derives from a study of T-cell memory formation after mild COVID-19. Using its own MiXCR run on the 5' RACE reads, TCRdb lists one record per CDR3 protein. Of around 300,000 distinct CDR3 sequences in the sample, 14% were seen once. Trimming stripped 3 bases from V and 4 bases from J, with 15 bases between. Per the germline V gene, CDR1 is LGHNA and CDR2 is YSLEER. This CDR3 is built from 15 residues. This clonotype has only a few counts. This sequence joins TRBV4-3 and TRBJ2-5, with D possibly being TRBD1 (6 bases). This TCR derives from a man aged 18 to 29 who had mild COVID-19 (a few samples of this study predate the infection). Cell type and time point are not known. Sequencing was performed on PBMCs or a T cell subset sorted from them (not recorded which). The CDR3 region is CASSHLGALRETQYF. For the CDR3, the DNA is TGCGCCAGCAGCCATCTGGGGGCACTTCGAGAGACCCAGTACTTC.